This T cell receptor (beta chain) stems from a study of T cells in Graves' hyperthyroidism and ophthalmopathy. Study-level points and caveats: A 13 V-J model separated ophthalmopathy from stable hyperthyroidism.

Uncontrolled infection, other autoimmune disease, pregnancy or lactation disqualified patients from enrolment. The diagnostic basis comprised clinical symptoms, serum thyroxine and TRAb, thyroid ultrasound and orbital computed tomography. This clonotype was detected a few times. What it binds is unknown. Authors of the study amplified TCR beta CDR3 regions from RNA transcripts. During a first-round RT-PCR of the TCR CDR3, the HTBI primer set was used. MiXCR, applied by TCRdb to the multiplex PCR reads, yields one record per CDR3 protein. The sample holds some 530,000 distinct CDR3 sequences, less than 25% seen once. Sequenced sample: blood. The origin of this receptor is a woman in her 70s with Graves' ophthalmopathy.

For the CDR3, the DNA is TGTGCCAGCAGCTTCCAGGGGGCGCAACCCAACTCACCCCTCCACTTT. Translated: CASSFQGAQPNSPLHF. The chain joins TRBV7-9 to TRBJ1-6, with TRBD1 matching over 8 bases. CDR1 is SEHNR and CDR2 is FQNEAQ in the germline V gene (reference sequence). Trimming removed 3 bases from V and 10 bases from J; junction bases left unmatched: 11. This CDR3 is built from 16 residues.